This T cell receptor beta chain stems from a study of CD8+CD57+ T cells in acquired aplastic anemia. In the study overall: The study obtained an average of around 3.1 ug of DNA from sorted CD4+ and CD8+ cells.

Ten or more counts support this clonotype. Its antigen is not known. Study conclusions and caveats: Approximately 29 was the count of CD8+ CDR3 sequences that patients shared with controls. Any difference that existed in CD8+ Simpson's diversity between patients and controls was not significant.

Both TCR beta VDJ combination and CDR3 sequence profiling were carried out. Genomic DNA was the template for this profiling. Via MiXCR, TCRdb re-called the reads, giving one row per CDR3 protein. This table has 150,000 to 200,000 distinct CDR3 sequences, under 70% appearing once. V was shortened by 1 base and J by 2 bases, with 7 bases between the two germline ends. The CDR3 is made up of 14 amino acids. CDR1 is KGHDR, CDR2 SFDVKD, per germline. The receptor was isolated from a human donor with severe aplastic anemia or a healthy control (not recorded which). The sample was sorted CD4+, CD8+, or CD8+CD57+ T cells (not recorded which) from PBMCs. The rearrangement joins TRBV24-1 to TRBJ1-2; D not certain. CDR3 sequence reads: CATSDFNQNYGYTF. For the CDR3, the DNA is TGTGCCACCAGTGATTTTAACCAGAACTATGGCTACACCTTC.